Listed here are 7 T cell receptor beta chains from one sample, sequenced in a study of blood T cell repertoires in COVID-19 (dated by TCRdb to about 2020). The library was obtained by the immunoSEQ multiplex PCR assay. TCRdb re-hosts the immuneACCESS table, in-frame sequences only. Its copies lack some clones; in the studies checked, an unresolved V gene accounts for under half of them, and the cause for the rest is not known. Here the sample has hundreds of thousands of clones; approximately 84% occur a single time. Clones ranked in the top ten supply around 1.8% of the sample. Specimen: PBMCs or T cells enriched from blood (not recorded which). The receptors were gathered from a man in his forties or fifties who had recovered from COVID-19.

The chain employs TRBV5-1 and TRBJ1-2; D unclear. The CDR3 totals 15 residues. The V and J ends lost 0 bases and 1 base respectively, with 10 bases between them. The germline V gene has CDR1 SGHRS and CDR2 YFSETQ. As DNA, the CDR3 is TGCGCCAGCAGCTTGGGGGAGGAATTTAACTATGGCTACACCTTC. Amino acids: CASSLGEEFNYGYTF.

On this clone itself: This sequence is one base from a far larger clone and is likely a read error. Other DNA sequences in this sample translate to the same CDR3. This sequence joins TRBV6-6 and TRBJ2-7; 9 bases align to TRBD1. Germline trimming cut 6 bases from V and 2 bases from J; bases unmatched to any gene: 2. Germline V CDR1 and CDR2: MNHNY, SVGAGI (reference sequence). CDR3 length equals 13 residues. CDR3 bases: TGTGCCAGCAGCCGGGACAGGGCCTACGAGCAGTACTTC. This sequence encodes CASSRDRAYEQYF.

The table lists this clone with a count of one. V usage is TRBV2 and J usage is TRBJ1-1, with TRBD1 matching 9 bases. In germline, CDR1 is SNHLY, CDR2 FYNNEI. This CDR3 region has 13 residues. Unmatched junction bases numbered 10, after V lost 10 bases and J lost 7 bases. CDR3 amino acids: CAITGGSGGEAFF. CDR3 coding DNA: TGTGCCATAACAGGGGGCAGCGGGGGTGAAGCTTTCTTT. Full variable domain (remainder filled in from reference TRBV2 and TRBJ1-1): EPEVTQTPSHQVTQMGQEVILRCVPISNHLYFYWYRQILGQKVEFLVSFYNNEISEKSEIFDDQFSVERPDGSNFTLKIRSTKLEDSAMYFCAITGGSGGEAFFGQGTRLTVV.

The chain recombines TRBV21-1 with TRBJ2-7; the D call of TRBD2 is as the table states it, not checked on the DNA. TRBV21-1 is shown as a pseudogene. CDR3 length: 15 amino acids. The CDR3 bases are TGTGCCAGCAGGTTCTCCGGGACTTCGGTTTACGAGCAGTACTTC. It specifies CASRFSGTSVYEQYF.

This clone was recorded at least ten times. The chain couples TRBV7-9 to TRBJ2-1; 10 bases agree with TRBD2. The CDR3 runs 16 residues. Germline V gene lookup returns CDR1 SEHNR and CDR2 FQNEAQ (reference sequence). V trimming: 3 bases; J trimming: 10 bases; junction bases outside the gene matches: 12. The CDR3 DNA reads TGTGCCAGCAGCTTGCCTGGAAGCGGGAGGGCGGCCGAGCAGTTCTTC. Its protein is CASSLPGSGRAAEQFF. The full variable domain, completed using reference TRBV7-9 and TRBJ2-1, is DTGVSQNPRHKITKRGQNVTFRCDPISEHNRLYWYRQTLGQGPEFLTYFQNEAQLEKSRLLSDRFSAERPKGSFSTLEIQRTEQGDSAMYLCASSLPGSGRAAEQFFGPGTRLTVL.

This sequence joins TRBV6-1 and TRBJ2-7; D not certain. The CDR3 is made up of 14 amino acids. Germline V gives CDR1 MNHNS, CDR2 SASEGT. Between the trimmed V and J ends, which lost 1 base and 0 bases, there was a span of 7 bases. The CDR3 protein is CASSEGPSSYEQYF. The CDR3 DNA sequence: TGTGCCAGCAGTGAAGGTCCGAGCTCCTACGAGCAGTACTTC.

This chain uses TRBV19 with TRBJ1-1, with 10 nucleotides matching TRBD1. The junction had 8 bases not matched to a gene; V was cut back by 6 bases and J by 4 bases. The CDR3 is made up of 15 amino acids. From germline, CDR1 is LNHDA and CDR2 SQIVND (reference sequence). The CDR3 reads CASSRDRGRGTEAFF. CDR3 sequence (DNA): TGTGCCAGTAGCCGAGACAGGGGGCGGGGCACTGAAGCTTTCTTT. Looking up the rest from reference TRBV19 and TRBJ1-1 gives the full variable domain: DGGITQSPKYLFRKEGQNVTLSCEQNLNHDAMYWYRQDPGQGLRLIYYSQIVNDFQKGDIAEGYSVSREKKESFPLTVTSAQKNPTAFYLCASSRDRGRGTEAFFGQGTRLTVV.